The 3 T cell receptor beta chains given below trace back to one sample, sequenced in a study of memory CD4+ T cells and cytomegalovirus serostatus. Single viable CD3+CD4+CD8-CD45RO+ cells were sorted as the memory CD4+ T cells. Method: immunoSEQ multiplex PCR; TCRdb's copy keeps in-frame clones and lacks some. Of some 57,000 clones in the sample, under 80% were seen once. Material: memory CD4+ T cells from blood. These TCRs come from an adult in good health and CMV-seronegative.

The chain has TRBV28 and TRBJ2-7; D gene uncertain. V dropped 5 bases and J dropped 2 bases, with 13 bases sitting between them. The CDR3 is made up of 14 amino acids. Germline-derived CDR1 and CDR2 are MDHEN and SYDVKM. In DNA, the CDR3 is TGTGCCAGCAGTCCGTCTAACCCCCCCTACGAGCAGTACTTC. Translation: CASSPSNPPYEQYF.

The chain combines TRBV7-6 with TRBJ2-1; possible D gene TRBD2, 6 bases. The CDR3 is 13 residues long. Trimming took 5 bases from V and 9 from J, leaving 14 bases between them. Germline V lookup: CDR1 SGHVS, CDR2 FNYEAQ. The CDR3 loop is CASSARDLSEQFF. Here the CDR3 DNA reads TGTGCCAGCAGCGCCCGGGACTTGAGTGAGCAGTTCTTC.

The chain combines TRBV27 with TRBJ2-5; 14 bases map to TRBD2. V trimming: 5 bases; J trimming: 6 bases; junction bases outside the gene matches: 5. The CDR3 is 15 amino acids. The V gene's germline CDR1 is MNHEY and CDR2 SMNVEV (reference sequence). As DNA, the CDR3 is TGTGCCAGCAGTCCCGGGACTAGCGGGAGTAAGACCCAGTACTTC. Translation gives CASSPGTSGSKTQYF.